What follows are 12 T cell receptor beta chains derived from one specimen sequenced in a study of T cell responses to AZD1222 COVID-19 vaccine. Clones were sequenced by immunoSEQ multiplex PCR, and TCRdb holds only the in-frame ones, with some missing. The sample lists around 160,000 clones; approximately 78% were seen once. This specimen was peripheral blood, taken on day 0 of MenACWY control vaccination. The receptor source for this set is an adult in good health.

This chain connects TRBV5-6 to TRBJ1-4; D gene uncertain. Germline values: CDR1 SGHDT, CDR2 YYEEEE. CDR3 length equals 16 residues. With 0 bases removed from V and 8 bases from J, the gap between germline ends came to 17 bases. The CDR3 protein is CASSLGTGPRGEKLFF. The CDR3 coding sequence is TGTGCCAGCAGCTTGGGGACCGGGCCCCGAGGCGAAAAACTGTTTTTT.

This chain uses TRBV5-8 with TRBJ2-7; D ambiguous. Trimming stripped 4 bases from V and 1 base from J, with 9 bases between. The CDR3 length is 13 residues. The germline CDR1 and CDR2 sequences are SGHTS and YDEGEE. The CDR3 DNA is TGTGCCAGCAGCCACTGGCCTTCCTACGAGCAGTACGTC. Its protein product is CASSHWPSYEQYV.

The chain is built from TRBV7-2 and TRBJ1-5, with D possibly TRBD1 on 6 matching bases. The CDR3 contains 15 residues. Looked up from germline, CDR1 is SGHTA and CDR2 is FQGNSA. The ends were cut back, 6 bases at V and 0 bases at J, with 12 bases in the middle. Here the CDR3 reads CASSYRAYSNQPQHF. The CDR3 DNA is TGTGCCAGCAGTTACAGGGCATATAGCAATCAGCCCCAGCATTTT.

The rearrangement links TRBV6-5 to TRBJ2-7; D is unresolved. From germline, CDR1 is MNHEY and CDR2 SVGAGI. CDR3 length: 15 residues. The germline V and J ends were trimmed by 6 bases and 2 bases, with 17 bases remaining between them. CDR3 residues: CASRLGSAAAYEQYF. As DNA, the CDR3 is TGTGCCAGCAGGCTAGGCTCGGCGGCTGCCTACGAGCAGTACTTC.

The chain carries TRBV2 and TRBJ2-2; 9 nucleotides align to TRBD2. The CDR3 is 15 amino acids. Germline V lookup: CDR1 SNHLY, CDR2 FYNNEI. V dropped 6 bases and J dropped 0; count of bases not matched to a gene: 2. The DNA of the CDR3 is TGTGCCAGCAGCCTAGCGGGGTCGAACACCGGGGAGCTGTTTTTT. Encoded protein: CASSLAGSNTGELFF. The complete variable domain, with remaining parts taken from reference TRBV2 and TRBJ2-2, reads EPEVTQTPSHQVTQMGQEVILRCVPISNHLYFYWYRQILGQKVEFLVSFYNNEISEKSEIFDDQFSVERPDGSNFTLKIRSTKLEDSAMYFCASSLAGSNTGELFFGEGSRLTVL.

The rearrangement uses TRBV18 and TRBJ2-3; possible D gene TRBD2, 7 bases. Germline V lookup: CDR1 KGHSH, CDR2 LQKENI. The CDR3 has 15 amino acids. Trimming took 8 bases from V and 3 from J, leaving 18 bases between them. The CDR3 region is CASTPWAGATDTQYF. The CDR3 DNA reads as TGTGCCAGCACCCCTTGGGCGGGGGCTACAGATACGCAGTATTTT.

This clone was found once. The chain recombines TRBV18 with TRBJ2-1; D not certain. The CDR3 is 11 amino acids. Germline-derived CDR1 and CDR2 are KGHSH and LQKENI. V was cut by 3 bases and J by 5 bases, with 2 bases left in between. CDR3 region: CASSPHNEQFF. CDR3 coding DNA: TGTGCCAGCTCACCCCACAATGAGCAGTTCTTC.

This chain links TRBV5-5 with TRBJ1-2; D uncertain. Germline lookup yields CDR1 SGHKS and CDR2 YYEKEE (reference sequence). V was cut by 0 bases and J by 2 bases, with 8 bases left in between. The CDR3 spans 14 residues. CDR3 in DNA: TGTGCCAGCAGCTTGGTGGGCCCGAACTATGGCTACACCTTC. Translated, it gives CASSLVGPNYGYTF.

CDR3 loop: CASSLSLGVSTEAFF. In DNA form, the CDR3 reads TGTGCCAGCAGTTTGAGTCTGGGGGTGAGTACTGAAGCTTTCTTT. The chain uses TRBV27 and TRBJ1-1; maybe TRBD1 (5 bases). V lost 3 bases, J lost 5 bases, and 16 bases lay in between. CDR3 length: 15 amino acids. Per the germline V gene, CDR1 is MNHEY and CDR2 is SMNVEV (reference sequence).

The chain has TRBV7-2 and TRBJ2-5; D is perhaps TRBD1 (6 bases). Germline CDR1 and CDR2: SGHTA and FQGNSA. This CDR3 spans 15 amino acids. Trimming cost V 5 bases and J 5 bases, with 18 bases left between them. The CDR3 is CASSARLQGIETQYF. DNA for the CDR3: TGTGCCAGCAGCGCTAGACTCCAGGGGATTGAGACCCAGTACTTC.

This chain links TRBV5-1 with TRBJ2-2, with D perhaps matching TRBD1 or TRBD2 (5 bases each). V lost 4 bases, J lost 3 bases, and 13 bases lay in between. CDR1 SGHRS and CDR2 YFSETQ come from the germline V gene. CDR3 length equals 15 residues. The CDR3 nucleotides read TGCGCCAGCAGCCCGGGGCAGTGGGACACCGGGGAGCTGTTTTTT. Protein: CASSPGQWDTGELFF. Full variable domain (missing parts from reference TRBV5-1 and TRBJ2-2): KAGVTQTPRYLIKTRGQQVTLSCSPISGHRSVSWYQQTPGQGLQFLFEYFSETQRNKGNFPGRFSGRQFSNSRSEMNVSTLELGDSALYLCASSPGQWDTGELFFGEGSRLTVL.

This chain joins TRBV20-1 and TRBJ2-5, with 7 bases fitting TRBD2. Germline V gene lookup returns CDR1 DFQATT and CDR2 SNEGSKA (reference sequence). V dropped 3 bases and J dropped 4; count of bases not matched to a gene: 11. The CDR3 is made up of 15 amino acids. The CDR3 DNA is TGCAGTGCTAGTGTGGCGGGGACTACCCGAGAGACCCAGTACTTC. This encodes CSASVAGTTRETQYF.